Following are 13 T cell receptor beta chains from one sample sequenced in a study of CD8 T cells in ankylosing spondylitis. TCRdb reprocessed the 5' RACE reads via MiXCR and lists one record per CDR3 protein. This table has under 250,000 distinct CDR3 sequences, 7% to 8% appearing once. Study findings and constraints: Apparently characteristic of ankylosing spondylitis blood was a TCR beta motif (eight highly homologous variants).

Their specific antigens are unknown. Sequencing was done on a sample of blood, either unsorted or a sorted T cell fraction (not recorded which). The origin of the receptors is a male donor with ankylosing spondylitis.

V gene TRBV11-1 combines with J gene TRBJ2-6; D remains ambiguous. V was shortened by 5 bases and J by 0 bases, with 17 bases between the two germline ends. The CDR3 extends over 18 amino acids. The V gene's germline CDR1 is SGHAT and CDR2 FQDESV (reference sequence). CDR3 bases: TGTGCCAGCAGCCCCCCGGTTGAGGAGAGCTCTGGGGCCAACGTCCTGACTTTC. It codes for CASSPPVEESSGANVLTF.

This clonotype was seen many times. The chain recombines TRBV7-9 with TRBJ2-3, with D hard to call. CDR3 length: 13 residues. Germline CDR1 reads SEHNR; CDR2 reads FQNEAQ (reference sequence). The V end lost 5 bases, the J end lost 3 bases, and 9 bases lay between the germline ends. The CDR3 reads CASSQIPTDTQYF. The CDR3 nucleotides read TGTGCCAGCAGCCAGATCCCAACAGATACGCAGTATTTT.

This clonotype was recorded many times. The V gene is TRBV7-9, the J gene TRBJ1-6; weak D call: TRBD1 (5 bases). CDR3 length equals 15 residues. The germline CDR1 and CDR2 sequences are SEHNR and FQNEAQ (reference sequence). Trimming cost V 0 bases and J 8 bases, with 11 bases left between them. The CDR3 region has the DNA TGTGCCAGCAGCTTAGCGTACGGGGGTCATTCACCCCTCCACTTT. Translated, it gives CASSLAYGGHSPLHF.

V is TRBV7-2 and J is TRBJ2-7; 8 bases are shared with TRBD2. This CDR3 contains 15 residues. CDR1 is SGHTA and CDR2 is FQGNSA in the germline V gene. The J segment lost 7 bases and the V segment lost 3 bases, leaving 11 bases of the junction unmatched. DNA of the CDR3: TGTGCCAGCAGCTTTGCGGGAGGAGGAAGGAGGGAGCAGTACTTC. It encodes CASSFAGGGRREQYF.

This clonotype came up a few times. The chain is built from TRBV30 and TRBJ1-3, with D tentatively TRBD1 (5 bases). V was cut by 0 bases and J by 3 bases, with 18 bases left in between. Germline CDR1 and CDR2: GTSNPN and SVGIG (reference sequence). The CDR3 extends over 17 amino acids. CDR3 nucleotide sequence: TGTGCCTGGAGTGTACGGGATAGGGGACGGGGTGGAAACACCATATATTTT. This translates into CAWSVRDRGRGGNTIYF.

The sample holds a few counts of this clonotype. The CDR3 here is CASSLVVGGTYNEQFF. The CDR3 DNA reads TGTGCCAGCAGCTTAGTCGTTGGGGGCACCTACAATGAGCAGTTCTTC. The chain carries TRBV7-7 and TRBJ2-1; D is perhaps TRBD1 (6 bases). V was trimmed by 1 base and J by 2 bases, leaving 12 bases between them. This CDR3 is built from 16 residues. Germline values: CDR1 SSHAT, CDR2 FNYEAQ (reference sequence).

This clonotype was observed at least ten times. This chain uses TRBV4-2 with TRBJ1-5; D is undetermined. CDR3 length: 16 residues. V lost 0 bases and J 3 bases, leaving 12 bases between the germline ends. Germline CDR1 and CDR2: LGHNA and YNFKEQ. The CDR3 is CASSQEARSLNQPQHF. The DNA for the CDR3 is TGTGCCAGCAGCCAAGAAGCTAGGAGCCTCAATCAGCCCCAGCATTTT.

This clonotype was seen repeatedly, ten times or more. The V call is TRBV27, the J call TRBJ2-7; no clear D gene. This CDR3 has 11 residues. V was pared by 5 bases and J by 2 bases, with 4 bases between. Germline V gene data show CDR1 as MNHEY and CDR2 as SMNVEV (reference sequence). CDR3 in amino acids: CASSGPYEQYF. The CDR3 DNA follows: TGTGCCAGCAGTGGGCCCTACGAGCAGTACTTC.

This clonotype has at least ten counts. V usage is TRBV4-2 and J usage is TRBJ1-4; 7 bases line up with TRBD1. The CDR3 runs to 14 residues. The germline V gene encodes CDR1 LGHNA and CDR2 YNFKEQ. With 0 bases clipped from V and 8 bases from J, the junction kept 3 bases outside the gene matches. The DNA of the CDR3 is TGTGCCAGCAGCCAAGACAGGGGGGACGAAAAACTGTTTTTT. It is translated as CASSQDRGDEKLFF.

In this sample, this clonotype turned up many times. The chain employs TRBV7-9 and TRBJ2-4, with a weak D call TRBD2 (6 bases). V was pared by 5 bases and J by 0 bases, with 11 bases between. CDR3 length equals 15 residues. Germline CDR1 and CDR2: SEHNR and FQNEAQ (reference sequence). This CDR3 reads CASSRPGLAKNIQYF. CDR3 sequence (DNA): TGTGCCAGCAGCCGTCCGGGACTAGCCAAAAACATTCAGTACTTC.

A note on this clonotype: With a much larger clone just one base away, this may be a read error. This chain links TRBV7-8 with TRBJ2-7; 7 bases line up with TRBD1. After removal of 6 bases from V and 2 bases from J, the junction contained 4 bases not matched to a gene. The CDR3 is made up of 13 amino acids. Germline V lookup: CDR1 SGHVS, CDR2 FQNEAQ. In DNA form, the CDR3 reads TGTGCCAGCAGGACAGGGAGAACCTACGAGCAGTACTTC. As protein: CASRTGRTYEQYF.

This clonotype came up many times. The chain recombines TRBV19 with TRBJ1-1; D is unresolved. This CDR3 region has 13 residues. Germline lookup yields CDR1 LNHDA and CDR2 SQIVND (reference sequence). With 5 bases removed from V and 3 bases from J, the gap between germline ends came to 10 bases. The CDR3 nucleotides are TGTGCCAGTAGTGACCTCCGTGACACTGAAGCTTTCTTT. Translated: CASSDLRDTEAFF.

This clonotype was counted a few times. The gene calls are TRBV7-2 and TRBJ1-5; a weak D match, TRBD1 (6 bases). CDR3 length: 16 amino acids. The germline V and J ends were trimmed by 5 bases and 5 bases, with 19 bases remaining between them. CDR1 and CDR2 (germline): SGHTA, FQGNSA. Written as DNA, the CDR3 is TGTGCCAGCAGCCCGTCCGGGGGGGGGCGGTATCAGCCCCAGCATTTT. The encoded protein is CASSPSGGGRYQPQHF.